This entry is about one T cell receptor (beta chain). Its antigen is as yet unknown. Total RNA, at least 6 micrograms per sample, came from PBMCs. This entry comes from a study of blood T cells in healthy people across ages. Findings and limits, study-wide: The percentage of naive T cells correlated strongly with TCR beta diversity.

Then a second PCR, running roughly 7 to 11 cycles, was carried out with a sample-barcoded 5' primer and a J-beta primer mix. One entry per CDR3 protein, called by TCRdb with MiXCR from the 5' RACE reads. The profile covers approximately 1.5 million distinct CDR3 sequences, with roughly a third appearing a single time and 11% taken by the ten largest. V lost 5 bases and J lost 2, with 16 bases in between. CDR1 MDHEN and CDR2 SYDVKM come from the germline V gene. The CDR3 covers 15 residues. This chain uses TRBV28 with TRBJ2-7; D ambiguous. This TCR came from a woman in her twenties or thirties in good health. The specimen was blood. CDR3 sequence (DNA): TGTGCCAGCAGTCCCCCACCTGGGCAGCCCTACGAGCAGTACTTC. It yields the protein CASSPPPGQPYEQYF.